This T cell receptor (beta chain) is drawn from a study of vaccination and CD4 T cells after COVID-19 (dated by TCRdb to the early 2020s). Notes on the research overall: Every convalescent patient had a positive nasal swab PCR test for SARS-CoV-2, with mild disease in nine or ten patients and severe disease in one. The convalescent cohort comprised six males and four females, including two Hispanic individuals, seven Caucasians, two Asians and one multiracial person. Participants received two doses of either the Pfizer-BioNTech BNT162b2 vaccine (n=8) or the Moderna mRNA-1273 vaccine (n=2). Post-COVID blood samples from convalescent patients were collected a median of roughly 100 days after diagnosis, with a range of 35 to 161 days. Post-vaccine blood samples were collected a median of approximately 72 days after the second vaccine dose, ranging from about 13 to 250 days. Culture stimuli were overlapping spike peptide pools from SARS-CoV-2 and from the common cold coronaviruses HCoV-NL63, HCoV-OC43 and HCoV-229E. Control cultures used a CEFX viral epitope pool as positive control, an HIV-1 Nef peptide pool as negative control, or no peptide. In 10 COVID-19 convalescent patients and several infection-naive healthy vaccine recipients, researchers compared the spike-specific CD4+ TCR repertoire from before mRNA vaccination with the repertoire from after. General conclusions and limits of the study: The study included relatively few convalescent patients and did not analyze early timepoints after natural infection. Although the median number of SARS-CoV-2-reactive clonotypes went up from roughly 23 after infection to 35 to 40 after vaccination, the increase was not significant. Among the post-vaccine SARS-CoV-2-reactive clones in convalescent patients, a median roughly 85% showed up only after vaccination, which suggests vaccine-specific priming. Of the vaccine-specific clones in convalescent patients, 304 of 307, or nearly all, reacted only to SARS-CoV-2 spike and did not cross-react with common cold coronaviruses.

Libraries were constructed by PCR. At the Johns Hopkins FTIC core, DNA from the cultured CD4+ T cells underwent TCR sequencing with the Oncomine TCR Beta short-read assay. The QIAamp micro DNA kit was used to extract genomic DNA from the cultured CD4+ T cells. Oncomine TCR Beta libraries from cultured CD4+ T cells were pooled using unique dual indexes and sequenced on an Illumina iSeq 100. Turning to the authors' computational methods: Non-productive sequences were removed, and CDR3s not starting with C, not ending with F or W, or shorter than 7 amino acids were discarded. Antigen-specific clonotypes were identified using the MANAFEST web application through comparison of peptide-stimulated wells with reference and other culture wells. An FDR below 0.05, an odds ratio above 5, and a productive frequency above 0.1% in at least two of three replicate wells were required for clones to be considered positive. A clonotype was classed as cross-reactive if the clonotype showed significant expansion both in SARS-CoV-2 spike wells and in at least one common cold coronavirus spike condition. Similarity between CDR3 sequences was evaluated in R version 3.6.1 using Levenshtein distances (stringdist) and unrooted phylogenetic trees (ape). TCRdb's own reprocessing of the public reads used fastp at Q25 and MiXCR and kept productive beta chains. Identical CDR3 protein sequences are pooled into one entry, listed with their most common genes and DNA. The V and J calls were determined by TCRdb, not by the authors. In all, the sample holds 15,000 or so distinct CDR3 sequences, and about 47% of those were seen once. The ten largest account for about 8.3% of the sample.

The sample's treatment or condition label is to be understood as: roughly 11-day PBMC culture with coronavirus spike peptide pools or control peptides (ViraFEST assay). The ViraFEST assay was used in the study, in which antigen-specific T cells were expanded with peptide pools and expanded clonotypes were subsequently identified by TCR sequencing. Positive SARS-CoV-2 PCR tests in the convalescent patients dated from March to December 2020, before Alpha, Beta and Delta variants emerged in the United States. Each well held 2.2 million or so PBMCs cultured with around 10 ug/ml peptide pools in IMDM containing roughly 5% human AB serum and 7.5 to 10 IU/ml IL-2. Half of the culture medium was replaced with fresh IL-2-containing medium on days 3 and 7. After roughly 11 days of culture, CD4+ T cells were isolated by negative selection with the EasySep CD4+ T cell isolation kit. Ficoll-Paque Plus gradient centrifugation was used to isolate PBMCs from whole blood, and the isolated PBMCs were then either used fresh or cryopreserved at -140C. In general, triplicate wells were set up for every culture condition.

As regards this clonotype: The antigen it binds to is not known. The input lacks base qualities; no much larger clone sits a single base away.

Sequenced input: CD4+ T cells from blood, cultured in vitro. The receptor comes from a human donor who had recovered from COVID-19.

The DNA sequence is given as TGTGCCAGCAGCGGAGCCAGCACAGATACGCAGTATTTT. Translated, it gives CASSGASTDTQYF. The receptor chain draws on TRBV11-2 and TRBJ2-3; no D gene call is confident. Looking up the germline V gene yields CDR1 SGHAT and CDR2 FQNNGV. From the cysteine through the phenylalanine, the CDR3 covers 13 amino acids. Only CDR3 DNA is held: 39 bases, read in frame from base 1. V is clipped by 5 bases and J by 0 bases, and the sequence between their germline boundaries is 6 bases long.